This T cell receptor beta chain was captured in a study of spatial heterogeneity in lung cancer. Study background: Alpha-chain sequences were detected in numbers that were consistently lower than beta-chain sequences. Study-wide results and caveats: Counts of expanded intratumoral alpha and beta TCRs tracked tumor mutation counts. Numbers of ubiquitous and regional expanded TCRs tracked ubiquitous and regional nonsynonymous mutation counts, respectively.

Per germline, CDR1 SNHLY and CDR2 FYNNEI. Trimming left V 7 bases short and J 2 bases short, with 12 bases between. This CDR3 spans 13 amino acids. Every TCR cDNA molecule bore its own unique molecular identifier. TCRdb re-called the 5' RACE reads through MiXCR, storing one row per CDR3 protein. Here the sample spans more than 20,000 distinct CDR3 sequences, about 15% being singletons. On this clonotype itself: The target antigen is unknown.

The time point: sample taken at primary tumor resection. This TCR derives from a female donor with early-stage non-small cell lung cancer. This rearrangement joins TRBV2 to TRBJ2-7, with a possible D match to TRBD2 (5 bases). The source material was lung tumor tissue, sampled at surgery. The CDR3 spells CASTVGLPYEQYF. The CDR3 region has the DNA TGTGCCAGCACCGTTGGACTTCCCTACGAGCAGTACTTC.